This T cell receptor (beta chain) derives from a study of molecular identifiers for immune sequencing clone quantification. Across the whole study: In replicates, RNA from approximately 20,000 or 100,000 naive CD8 cells was split five ways, four sequenced.

TCRdb processed the PCR reads anew with MiXCR; each CDR3 protein has one entry. The data contain fewer than 45,000 distinct CDR3 sequences, 15% to 20% of them singletons. A CD8+CD4-CCR7+CD45RA+ gate was used to sort naive CD8 T cells. There are many counts of this clonotype. CDR3 length: 13 amino acids. The V gene's germline CDR1 is DFQATT and CDR2 SNEGSKA (reference sequence). Trimming cost V 6 bases and J 3 bases; bases outside gene matches: 8. This sequence joins TRBV20-1 and TRBJ2-7; 7 bases are a match to TRBD2. The specimen sequenced was naive CD8+ T cells from blood, with Jurkat cell RNA spiked in. Subset specified: FACS-sorted CD8+CD4-CCR7+CD45RA+ naive T cells. This sequence originates from a human donor in good health. Some libraries in this study had Jurkat cell RNA spiked in. Here the CDR3 DNA reads TGCAGTGCGCCAGGACTAGGTGTCTACGAGCAGTACTTC. It codes for CSAPGLGVYEQYF.